Listed below are T cell receptor beta chains from one sample, sequenced in a study of blood T cell repertoires in COVID-19. Only in-frame clones appear in the TCRdb table, and some are missing; sequencing was by immunoSEQ multiplex PCR. Among more than 250,000 clones listed, approximately 85% were seen once. The sequenced material came from PBMCs or T cells enriched from blood (not recorded which). The origin of the receptors is a man aged 25-40 years who had recovered from COVID-19. The CDR3 runs from the conserved cysteine through the conserved F or W. D genes are given only for firm matches. Clone size, where shown, is once, few, many, or a class for clones that have expanded.

CDR3 DNA: TGTGCCAGCAGCTCCCGACAGCCCAGCCGAGGCACAGATACGCAGTATTTT
CDR3 protein: CASSSRQPSRGTDTQYF
D gene: NA
clone size: few
J gene: TRBJ2-3
V gene: TRBV5-8

CDR3 DNA: TGTGCCAGCAGCCGGGACACCAATCAGCCCCAGCATTTT
CDR3 protein: CASSRDTNQPQHF
D gene: NA
clone size: NA
J gene: TRBJ1-5
V gene: TRBV7-3

CDR3 DNA: TGTGCCAGCAGTGATGACAGTCGCTATAGCAATCAGCCCCAGCATTTT
CDR3 protein: CASSDDSRYSNQPQHF
D gene: NA
clone size: NA
J gene: TRBJ1-5
V gene: TRBV2

CDR3 DNA: TGCGCCAGCAGCCTCAGTATCGGGTCTGGCTACACCTTC
CDR3 protein: CASSLSIGSGYTF
D gene: NA
clone size: NA
J gene: TRBJ1-2
V gene: TRBV5-1

CDR3 DNA: TGTGCCAGCAGCGTAGTCTGGATTGTCAGGCAGGCTGAAGCTTTCTTT
CDR3 protein: CASSVVWIVRQAEAFF
D gene: NA
clone size: once
J gene: TRBJ1-1
V gene: TRBV9

CDR3 DNA: TGCGCCAGCAGTGATGTGGGGACAGGGGACGCGGAGCAGTTCTTC
CDR3 protein: CASSDVGTGDAEQFF
D gene: TRBD1
clone size: NA
J gene: TRBJ2-1
V gene: TRBV10-1

CDR3 DNA: TGTGCCATCCATGACAGGAGCATTGGCTACACCTTC
CDR3 protein: CAIHDRSIGYTF
D gene: NA
clone size: NA
J gene: TRBJ1-2
V gene: TRBV6-5

CDR3 DNA: TGTGCCAGCAGCTGGACAGATAATGAAAAACTGTTTTTT
CDR3 protein: CASSWTDNEKLFF
D gene: NA
clone size: NA
J gene: TRBJ1-4
V gene: TRBV12-3/TRBV12-4

CDR3 DNA: TGTGCCAGCTCACCACAGACGGGAGCTAACTATGGCTACACCTTC
CDR3 protein: CASSPQTGANYGYTF
D gene: NA
clone size: NA
J gene: TRBJ1-2
V gene: TRBV18

CDR3 DNA: TGTGCCAGCACCGTCCGACAGGCTACTAGCACAGATACGCAGTATTTT
CDR3 protein: CASTVRQATSTDTQYF
D gene: NA
clone size: NA
J gene: TRBJ2-3
V gene: TRBV5-5

CDR3 DNA: TGTGCCAGCAGCACCCGGGGACATTTTCGCACTGAAGCTTTCTTT
CDR3 protein: CASSTRGHFRTEAFF
D gene: NA
clone size: NA
J gene: TRBJ1-1
V gene: TRBV5-6

CDR3 DNA: TGTGCCAGCAGTTACTCGACGTTGCGGGGGGCTCGCGAGCAGTACTTC
CDR3 protein: CASSYSTLRGAREQYF
D gene: TRBD2
clone size: NA
J gene: TRBJ2-7
V gene: TRBV6-5

CDR3 DNA: TGTGCCAGCAGTACAGGGGCTAATCAGCCCCAGCATTTT
CDR3 protein: CASSTGANQPQHF
D gene: TRBD1
clone size: NA
J gene: TRBJ1-5
V gene: TRBV27

CDR3 DNA: TGTGCCAGTTCCCTAGGAATGAGTACTGAAGCTTTCTTT
CDR3 protein: CASSLGMSTEAFF
D gene: NA
clone size: once
J gene: TRBJ1-1
V gene: TRBV2

CDR3 DNA: TGTGCCAGCAGCCAAGTAGCGGAACTAGCGGATCACAATGAGCAGTTCTTC
CDR3 protein: CASSQVAELADHNEQFF
D gene: TRBD2
clone size: NA
J gene: TRBJ2-1
V gene: TRBV3-1/TRBV3-2

CDR3 DNA: TGTGCCAGCAGCCGGGACAGCCTCTACAATGAGCAGTTCTTC
CDR3 protein: CASSRDSLYNEQFF
D gene: TRBD1
clone size: NA
J gene: TRBJ2-1
V gene: TRBV25-1

CDR3 DNA: TGTGCCAGTAGCCTACAGGGGAACTCCTACGAGCAGTACTTC
CDR3 protein: CASSLQGNSYEQYF
D gene: TRBD1
clone size: few
J gene: TRBJ2-7
V gene: TRBV19

CDR3 DNA: TGCGCCAGCAGTTTTCAGGGCGATGGCTACACCTTC
CDR3 protein: CASSFQGDGYTF
D gene: NA
clone size: NA
J gene: TRBJ1-2
V gene: TRBV5-1

CDR3 DNA: TGTGCCAGCAGACGACAGGGTAGCCACTATGGCTACACCTTC
CDR3 protein: CASRRQGSHYGYTF
D gene: TRBD1
clone size: NA
J gene: TRBJ1-2
V gene: TRBV6-5

CDR3 DNA: TGTGCCAGCAGCATTCGAAGGGGGACAGGGTATTCACCCCTCCACTTT
CDR3 protein: CASSIRRGTGYSPLHF
D gene: NA
clone size: NA
J gene: TRBJ1-6
V gene: TRBV21-1

CDR3 DNA: TGTGCCATCAGTGAGACCACCGGGACAGGGGTTAGGGGCTACACCTTC
CDR3 protein: CAISETTGTGVRGYTF
D gene: TRBD1
clone size: NA
J gene: TRBJ1-2
V gene: TRBV10-3

CDR3 DNA: TGTGCCTGCTGGACAGGGTCCACGTCCTACGAGCAGTACTTC
CDR3 protein: CACWTGSTSYEQYF
D gene: TRBD1
clone size: NA
J gene: TRBJ2-7
V gene: TRBV30